The T cell receptor beta chain under discussion was sequenced for a study of vaccination effects on CD4 cells after COVID-19. Before sequencing took place, the ViraFEST assay used viral peptide pools to expand antigen-specific CD4+ T cells. Researchers isolated CD4+ T cells once ten to eleven days of culture had elapsed. Testing of the vaccine recipients showed negative nucleocapsid antibodies and no prior SARS-CoV-2 infection. Each well held approximately 1.8 million PBMC cultured with roughly 9.7 ug/ml peptides and roughly 11 IU/ml IL-2. Half-medium changes using IL-2 medium occurred on days 3 and 7. Per the germline V gene, CDR1 is SGHAT and CDR2 is FQNNGV. The V and J ends lost 0 bases and 5 bases, in that order; junction bases with no gene match: 6. This CDR3 has 16 amino acids. TCRdb keeps only in-frame clones here, not all; method: immunoSEQ multiplex PCR. The table includes about 40,000 clones, under 70% detected once.

With respect to this clone: Its specificity is unknown.

Sequencing was performed on CD4+ T cells from PBMCs cultured with HCoV-OC43 spike peptides, taken before COVID-19 vaccination. Subset: HCoV-OC43 spike overlapping peptide pool stimulation. This sequence joins TRBV11-2 and TRBJ1-2; 10 bases fit TRBD1. The sequence was obtained from a human donor who received a COVID-19 vaccine. The CDR3 nucleotides are TGTGCCAGCAGCTTAGATCGGGGACAGGGGAGATATGGCTACACCTTC. Translation: CASSLDRGQGRYGYTF.